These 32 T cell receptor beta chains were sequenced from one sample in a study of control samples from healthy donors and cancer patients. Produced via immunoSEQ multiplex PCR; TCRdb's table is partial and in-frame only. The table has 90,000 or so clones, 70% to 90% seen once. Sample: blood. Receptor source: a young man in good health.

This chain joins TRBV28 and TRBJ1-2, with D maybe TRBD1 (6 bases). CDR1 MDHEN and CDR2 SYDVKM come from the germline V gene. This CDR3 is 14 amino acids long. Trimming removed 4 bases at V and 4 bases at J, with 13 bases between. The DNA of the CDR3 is TGTGCCAGCAGTTCCCTCGGAGGGGGCTATGGCTACACCTTC. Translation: CASSSLGGGYGYTF.

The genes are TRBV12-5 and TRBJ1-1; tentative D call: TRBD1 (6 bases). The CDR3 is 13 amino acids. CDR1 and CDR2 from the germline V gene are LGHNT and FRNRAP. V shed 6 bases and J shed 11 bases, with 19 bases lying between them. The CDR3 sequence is CASGLDRPPVAFF. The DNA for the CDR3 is TGTGCTAGTGGCCTTGACAGGCCGCCGGTGGCTTTCTTT.

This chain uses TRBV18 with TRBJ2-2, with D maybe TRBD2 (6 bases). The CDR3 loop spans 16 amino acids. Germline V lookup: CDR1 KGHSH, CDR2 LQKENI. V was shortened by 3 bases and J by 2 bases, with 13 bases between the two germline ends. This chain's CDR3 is CASSPGAGINTGELFF. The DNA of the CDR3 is TGTGCCAGCTCACCGGGCGCGGGGATAAACACCGGGGAGCTGTTTTTT.

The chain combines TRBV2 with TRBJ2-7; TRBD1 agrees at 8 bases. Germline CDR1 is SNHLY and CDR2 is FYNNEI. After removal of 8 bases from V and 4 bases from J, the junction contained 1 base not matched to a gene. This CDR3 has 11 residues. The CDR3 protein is CASGDRYEQYF. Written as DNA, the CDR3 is TGTGCCAGCGGGGACAGGTACGAGCAGTACTTC.

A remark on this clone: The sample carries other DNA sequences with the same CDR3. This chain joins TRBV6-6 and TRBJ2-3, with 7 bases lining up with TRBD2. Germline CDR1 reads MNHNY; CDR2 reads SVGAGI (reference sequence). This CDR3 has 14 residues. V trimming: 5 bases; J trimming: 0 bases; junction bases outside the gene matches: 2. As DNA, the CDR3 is TGTGCCAGCAGTCCGGGGGGTAGCACAGATACGCAGTATTTT. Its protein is CASSPGGSTDTQYF.

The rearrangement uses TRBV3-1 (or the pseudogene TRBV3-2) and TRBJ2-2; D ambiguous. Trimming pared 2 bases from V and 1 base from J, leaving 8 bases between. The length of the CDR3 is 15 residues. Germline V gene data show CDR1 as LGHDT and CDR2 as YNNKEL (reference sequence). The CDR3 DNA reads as TGTGCCAGCAGCCAAAAACTTGGGAACACCGGGGAGCTGTTTTTT. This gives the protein CASSQKLGNTGELFF.

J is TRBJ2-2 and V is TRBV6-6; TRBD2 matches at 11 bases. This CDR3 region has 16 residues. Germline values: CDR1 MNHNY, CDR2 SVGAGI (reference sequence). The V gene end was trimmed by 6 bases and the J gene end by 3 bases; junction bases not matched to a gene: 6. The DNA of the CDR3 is TGTGCCAGCAGCCCCCTAGCGGGGGGCTACACCGGGGAGCTGTTTTTT. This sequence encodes CASSPLAGGYTGELFF.

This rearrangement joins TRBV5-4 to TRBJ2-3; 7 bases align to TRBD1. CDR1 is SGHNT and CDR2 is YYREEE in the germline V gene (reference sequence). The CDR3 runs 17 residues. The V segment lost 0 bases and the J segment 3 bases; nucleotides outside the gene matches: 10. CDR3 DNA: TGTGCCAGCAGCTTGGGGGCAGGGGGAAGTGGGACAGATACGCAGTATTTT. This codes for CASSLGAGGSGTDTQYF.

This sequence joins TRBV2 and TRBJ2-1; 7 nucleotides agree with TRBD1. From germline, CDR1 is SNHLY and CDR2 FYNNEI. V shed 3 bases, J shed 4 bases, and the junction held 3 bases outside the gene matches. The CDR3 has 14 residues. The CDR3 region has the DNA TGTGCCAGCAGTGACCAGGGGGAGTACAATGAGCAGTTCTTC. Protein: CASSDQGEYNEQFF.

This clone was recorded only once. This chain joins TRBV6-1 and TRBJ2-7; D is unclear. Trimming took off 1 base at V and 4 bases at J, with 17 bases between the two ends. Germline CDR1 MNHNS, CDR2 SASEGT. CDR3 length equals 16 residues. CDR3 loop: CASSEDTASPNYEQYF. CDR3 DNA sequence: TGTGCCAGCAGTGAAGATACAGCCAGCCCTAATTACGAGCAGTACTTC.

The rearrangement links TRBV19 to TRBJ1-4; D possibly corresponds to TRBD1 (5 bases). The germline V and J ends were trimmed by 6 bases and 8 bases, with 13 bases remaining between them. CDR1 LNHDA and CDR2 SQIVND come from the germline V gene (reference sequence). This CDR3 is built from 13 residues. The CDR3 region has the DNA TGTGCCAGTAGGACCAGGGCGAAAGAAAAACTGTTTTTT. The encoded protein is CASRTRAKEKLFF.

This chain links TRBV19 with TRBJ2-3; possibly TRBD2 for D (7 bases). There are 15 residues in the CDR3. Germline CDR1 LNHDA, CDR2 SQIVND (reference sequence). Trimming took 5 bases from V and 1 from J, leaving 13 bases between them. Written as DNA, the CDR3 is TGTGCCAGTAGTCCCCTCGGGGGGCGCACAGATACGCAGTATTTT. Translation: CASSPLGGRTDTQYF. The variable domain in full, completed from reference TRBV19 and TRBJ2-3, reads DGGITQSPKYLFRKEGQNVTLSCEQNLNHDAMYWYRQDPGQGLRLIYYSQIVNDFQKGDIAEGYSVSREKKESFPLTVTSAQKNPTAFYLCASSPLGGRTDTQYFGPGTRLTVL.

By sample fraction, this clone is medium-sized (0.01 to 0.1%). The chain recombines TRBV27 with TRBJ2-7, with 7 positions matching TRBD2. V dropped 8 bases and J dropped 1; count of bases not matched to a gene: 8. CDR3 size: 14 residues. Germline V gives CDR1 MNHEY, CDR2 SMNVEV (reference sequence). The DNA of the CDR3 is TGTGCCAGCGGAACTAGCGAGGAGTCCTACGAGCAGTACTTC. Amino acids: CASGTSEESYEQYF.

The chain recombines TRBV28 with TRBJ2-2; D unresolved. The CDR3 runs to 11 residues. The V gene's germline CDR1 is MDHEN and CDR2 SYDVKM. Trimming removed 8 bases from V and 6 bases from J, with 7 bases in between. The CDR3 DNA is TGTGCCAGCCAACATCCCGGGGAGCTGTTTTTT. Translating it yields CASQHPGELFF.

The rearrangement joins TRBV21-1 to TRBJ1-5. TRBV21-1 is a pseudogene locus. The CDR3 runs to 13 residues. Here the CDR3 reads CASSMDSNQPQHF. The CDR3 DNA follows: TGTGCCAGCAGTATGGATAGCAATCAGCCCCAGCATTTT.

Here the CDR3 reads CASSRQGGAAYEQYF. The CDR3 region has the DNA TGTGCCAGCAGCCGACAGGGCGGGGCAGCCTACGAGCAGTACTTC. This sequence joins TRBV9 and TRBJ2-7; tentative D call: TRBD1 (7 bases). The CDR3 loop spans 15 amino acids. CDR1 is SGDLS, CDR2 YYNGEE, per germline. V dropped 4 bases and J dropped 2 bases, with 16 bases sitting between them.

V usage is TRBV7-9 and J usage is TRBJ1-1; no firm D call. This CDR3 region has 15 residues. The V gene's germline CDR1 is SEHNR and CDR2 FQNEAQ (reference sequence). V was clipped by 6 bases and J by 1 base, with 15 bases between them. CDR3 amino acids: CASRVASGENTEAFF. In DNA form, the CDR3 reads TGTGCCAGCAGAGTAGCCTCCGGGGAGAACACTGAAGCTTTCTTT.

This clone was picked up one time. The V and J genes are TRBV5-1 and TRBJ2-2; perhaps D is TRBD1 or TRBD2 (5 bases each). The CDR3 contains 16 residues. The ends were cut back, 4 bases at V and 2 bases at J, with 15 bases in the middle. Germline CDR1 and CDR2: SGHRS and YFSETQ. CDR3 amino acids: CASSLDSGLNTGELFF. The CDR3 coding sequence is TGCGCCAGCAGCCTAGACAGCGGACTCAACACCGGGGAGCTGTTTTTT.

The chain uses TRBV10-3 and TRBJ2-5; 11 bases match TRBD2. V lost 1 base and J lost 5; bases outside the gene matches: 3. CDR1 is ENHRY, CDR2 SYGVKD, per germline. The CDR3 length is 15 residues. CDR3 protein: CAISELAGGLETQYF. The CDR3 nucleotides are TGTGCCATCAGTGAGTTAGCGGGGGGGTTGGAGACCCAGTACTTC.

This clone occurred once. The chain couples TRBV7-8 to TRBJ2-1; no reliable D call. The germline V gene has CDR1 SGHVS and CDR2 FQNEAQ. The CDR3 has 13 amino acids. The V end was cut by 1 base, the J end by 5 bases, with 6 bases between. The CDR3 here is CASSLGAHNEQFF. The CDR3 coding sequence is TGTGCCAGCAGCTTAGGGGCCCACAATGAGCAGTTCTTC.

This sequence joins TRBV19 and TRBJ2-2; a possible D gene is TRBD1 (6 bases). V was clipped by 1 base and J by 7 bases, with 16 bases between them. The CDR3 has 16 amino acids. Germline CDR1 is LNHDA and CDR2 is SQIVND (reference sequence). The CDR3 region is CASSIAGRRRGGELFF. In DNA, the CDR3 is TGTGCCAGTAGTATAGCAGGCCGTCGCAGGGGCGGGGAGCTGTTTTTT.

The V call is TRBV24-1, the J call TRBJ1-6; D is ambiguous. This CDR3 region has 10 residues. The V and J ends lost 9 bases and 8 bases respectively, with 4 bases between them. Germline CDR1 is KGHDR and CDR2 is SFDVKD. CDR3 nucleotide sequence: TGTGCCACCGGGGATTCACCCCTCCACTTT. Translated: CATGDSPLHF.

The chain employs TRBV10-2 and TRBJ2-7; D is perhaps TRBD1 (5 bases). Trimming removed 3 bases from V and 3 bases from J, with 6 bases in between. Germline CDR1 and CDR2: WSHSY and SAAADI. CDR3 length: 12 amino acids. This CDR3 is CASSDDSYEQYF. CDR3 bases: TGCGCCAGCAGTGACGACAGCTACGAGCAGTACTTC.

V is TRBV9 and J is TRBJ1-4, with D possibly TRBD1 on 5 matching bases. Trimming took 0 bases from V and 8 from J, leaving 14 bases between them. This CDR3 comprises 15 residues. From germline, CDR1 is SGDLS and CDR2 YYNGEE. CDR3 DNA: TGTGCCAGCAGCGTAGAAGGAGGGCGGGGCGAAAAACTGTTTTTT. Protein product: CASSVEGGRGEKLFF. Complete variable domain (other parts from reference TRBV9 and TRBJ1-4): DSGVTQTPKHLITATGQRVTLRCSPRSGDLSVYWYQQSLDQGLQFLIQYYNGEERAKGNILERFSAQQFPDLHSELNLSSLELGDSALYFCASSVEGGRGEKLFFGSGTQLSVL.

The CDR3 DNA sequence: TGTGCCAGCAACTTAATGGTGGGGGTCAATCAGCCCCAGCATTTT. Translation gives CASNLMVGVNQPQHF. V gene TRBV6-6 combines with J gene TRBJ1-5; a weak D match, TRBD1 (5 bases). The V gene's germline CDR1 is MNHNY and CDR2 SVGAGI (reference sequence). V was pared by 7 bases and J by 3 bases, with 16 bases between. The CDR3 is 15 amino acids.

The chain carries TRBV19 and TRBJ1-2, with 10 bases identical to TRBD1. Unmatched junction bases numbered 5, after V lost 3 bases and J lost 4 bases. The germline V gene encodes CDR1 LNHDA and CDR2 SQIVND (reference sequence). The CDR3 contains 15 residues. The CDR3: CASSISGQGLYGYTF. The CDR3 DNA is TGTGCCAGTAGTATTTCGGGACAGGGGCTCTATGGCTACACCTTC.

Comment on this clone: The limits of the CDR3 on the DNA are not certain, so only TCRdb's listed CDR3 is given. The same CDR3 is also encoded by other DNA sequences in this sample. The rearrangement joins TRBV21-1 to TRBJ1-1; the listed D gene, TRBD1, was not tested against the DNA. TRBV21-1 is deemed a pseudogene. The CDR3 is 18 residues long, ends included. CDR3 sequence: CASSKVVGQGAFYTEAFF.

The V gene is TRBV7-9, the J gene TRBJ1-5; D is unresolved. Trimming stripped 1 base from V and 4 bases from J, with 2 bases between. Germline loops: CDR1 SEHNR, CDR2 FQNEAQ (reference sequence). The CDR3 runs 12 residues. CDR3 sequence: CASSLENQPQHF. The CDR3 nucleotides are TGTGCCAGCAGCTTAGAAAATCAGCCCCAGCATTTT.

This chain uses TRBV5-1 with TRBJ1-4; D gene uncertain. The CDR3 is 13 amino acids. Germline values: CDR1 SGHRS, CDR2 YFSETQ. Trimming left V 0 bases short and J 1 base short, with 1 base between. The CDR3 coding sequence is TGCGCCAGCAGCTTGGTAACTAATGAAAAACTGTTTTTT. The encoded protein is CASSLVTNEKLFF. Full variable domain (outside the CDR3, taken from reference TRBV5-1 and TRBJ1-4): KAGVTQTPRYLIKTRGQQVTLSCSPISGHRSVSWYQQTPGQGLQFLFEYFSETQRNKGNFPGRFSGRQFSNSRSEMNVSTLELGDSALYLCASSLVTNEKLFFGSGTQLSVL.

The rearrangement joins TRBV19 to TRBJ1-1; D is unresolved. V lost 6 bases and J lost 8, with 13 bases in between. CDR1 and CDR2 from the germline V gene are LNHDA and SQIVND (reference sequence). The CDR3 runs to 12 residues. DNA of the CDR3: TGTGCCAGTAGACAAGCCGCCAGCGAAGCTTTCTTT. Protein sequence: CASRQAASEAFF.

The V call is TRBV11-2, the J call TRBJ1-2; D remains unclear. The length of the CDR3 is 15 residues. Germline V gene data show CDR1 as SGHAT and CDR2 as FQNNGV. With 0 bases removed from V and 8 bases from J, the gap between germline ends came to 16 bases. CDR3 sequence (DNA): TGTGCCAGCAGCTTAGATCATGGCATCCCGGGCGGCTACACCTTC. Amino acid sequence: CASSLDHGIPGGYTF.

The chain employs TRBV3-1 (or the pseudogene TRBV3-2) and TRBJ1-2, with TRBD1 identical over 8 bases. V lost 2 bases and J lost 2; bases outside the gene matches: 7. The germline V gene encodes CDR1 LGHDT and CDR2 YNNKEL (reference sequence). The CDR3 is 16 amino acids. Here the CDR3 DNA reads TGTGCCAGCAGCCAACAATGGGGACAGGTCAACTATGGCTACACCTTC. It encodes CASSQQWGQVNYGYTF.